These 6 T cell receptor beta chains came from one sample sequenced in a study of OX40 agonist ivuxolimab in advanced cancers. Sequencing used immunoSEQ multiplex PCR; TCRdb keeps in-frame clones, though not all of them. The data hold 65,000 to 90,000 clones, with 84% observed a single time. Material: CD4+ or CD8+ T cells sorted from blood, obtained in a trial of the OX40 agonist ivuxolimab. All receptors derive from an adult with an advanced solid tumor such as melanoma, head and neck, liver or kidney cancer.

This clone turned up a few times. This sequence joins TRBV30 and TRBJ1-1, with TRBD1 identical over 7 bases. There are 13 residues in the CDR3. CDR1 is GTSNPN and CDR2 is SVGIG in the germline V gene (reference sequence). V was clipped by 8 bases and J by 2 bases; unmatched bases: 8. For the CDR3, the DNA is TGTGCCCGACGACAGGGAATAAACACTGAAGCTTTCTTT. Translating gives CARRQGINTEAFF.

A note on this clone: This may come from a read error, since a much larger clone is one base off. Other DNA sequences of this sample code for an identical CDR3. For the CDR3, the DNA is TGTGCCAGCAGCCAAGAGATGCTGGGGGCCTACAATGAGCAGTTCTTC. Protein product: CASSQEMLGAYNEQFF. The rearrangement uses TRBV4-2 and TRBJ2-1; D tentatively reads TRBD1 or TRBD2 (5 bases each). V lost 0 bases to trimming and J lost 2 bases, with 11 bases between them. Germline loops: CDR1 LGHNA, CDR2 YNFKEQ. CDR3 size: 16 residues.

This chain links TRBV28 with TRBJ1-6; D not resolved. Trimming stripped 6 bases from V and 6 bases from J, with 9 bases between. The CDR3 spans 13 residues. In germline, CDR1 is MDHEN, CDR2 SYDVKM. CDR3 nucleotide sequence: TGTGCCAGCAGCCTCCGGCGTAATTCACCCCTCCACTTT. Translated: CASSLRRNSPLHF. Supplemented by reference TRBV28 and TRBJ1-6, the full variable domain reads DVKVTQSSRYLVKRTGEKVFLECVQDMDHENMFWYRQDPGLGLRLIYFSYDVKMKEKGDIPEGYSVSREKKERFSLILESASTNQTSMYLCASSLRRNSPLHFGNGTRLTVT.

The chain carries TRBV6-5 and TRBJ2-1; no definite D call. The CDR3 has 13 residues. Germline V gene lookup returns CDR1 MNHEY and CDR2 SVGAGI. Trimming took off 5 bases at V and 4 bases at J, with 9 bases between the two ends. CDR3 sequence: CASSRNTYNEQFF. The CDR3 coding sequence is TGTGCCAGCAGTAGGAACACTTACAATGAGCAGTTCTTC.

This chain uses TRBV7-9 with TRBJ1-5; D is possibly TRBD1 (5 bases). This CDR3 has 17 amino acids. Germline CDR1 is SEHNR and CDR2 is FQNEAQ (reference sequence). V was clipped by 1 base and J by 0 bases, with 13 bases between them. Here the CDR3 DNA reads TGTGCCAGCAGCTTAGTCCTGACAGAAAATAGCAATCAGCCCCAGCATTTT. Amino acid sequence: CASSLVLTENSNQPQHF.

This clone has just one count. This rearrangement joins TRBV5-1 to TRBJ2-5, with TRBD1 identical over 9 bases. The length of the CDR3 is 14 residues. Per the germline V gene, CDR1 is SGHRS and CDR2 is YFSETQ. The J segment lost 5 bases and the V segment lost 3 bases, leaving 5 bases of the junction unmatched. The CDR3 sequence is CASSSGTGTETQYF. Written as DNA, the CDR3 is TGCGCCAGCAGCTCGGGGACAGGGACGGAGACCCAGTACTTC.